This TCR beta chain was obtained from a study of T cell responses to AZD1222 COVID-19 vaccine. Findings and limits, study-wide: Only a handful of AZD1222 recipients, about six in all, had baseline seropositivity.

Remarks on this clone: Its antigen remains unidentified.

The protocol was immunoSEQ multiplex PCR, while the TCRdb copy is restricted to in-frame clones and leaves out a portion. Among approximately 130,000 clones listed, 90% were seen once. There are 13 residues in the CDR3. V dropped 10 bases and J dropped 3 bases, with 15 bases sitting between them. The sequence derives from an adult who received the MenACWY meningococcal vaccine as a control. Specimen: peripheral blood, collected 28 days after the second dose of the MenACWY control vaccine. This chain uses TRBV12-3 or TRBV12-4 with TRBJ1-2; D possibly corresponds to TRBD1 (5 bases). The CDR3 bases are TGTGCCACGTGGGGGTCTTTTTACTATGGCTACACCTTC. Protein: CATWGSFYYGYTF.